Listed below are T cell receptor beta chains from one sample, sequenced in a study of T cells in Graves' hyperthyroidism and ophthalmopathy. TCRdb re-analysed the multiplex PCR reads in MiXCR, keeping a single row per CDR3 protein. This sample has around 440,000 distinct CDR3 sequences, with more than 15% found just once. Sample: blood. All receptors derive from a woman aged 18 to 35 with Graves' hyperthyroidism. Each CDR3 is given with its conserved first and last residue. D genes are given only for firm matches. Only part of the rows carry a size: once, few, many, or a class if the clone is expanded.

v_gene	j_gene	abundance	d_gene	CDR3aa	CDR3nt
TRBV4-1	TRBJ2-6	NA	TRBD2	CASSQGEALLAGNGANVLTF	TGCGCCAGCAGCCAAGGTGAGGCCTTGCTAGCGGGAAATGGGGCCAACGTCCTGACTTTC
TRBV7-9	TRBJ1-4	NA	TRBD1	CASSFDRGREKLFF	TGTGCCAGCAGCTTCGACAGGGGGCGCGAAAAACTGTTTTTT
TRBV6-1	TRBJ1-2	many	NA	CASSPSSQGGGGYTF	TGTGCCAGCAGTCCGTCGAGTCAGGGTGGAGGTGGCTACACCTTC
TRBV3-1	TRBJ2-5	many	NA	CASSSVRTPRIETQYF	TGTGCCAGCAGCTCGGTGAGGACTCCGAGAATAGAGACCCAGTACTTC
TRBV7-8	TRBJ2-1	few	NA	CASRAERVGINEQFF	TGTGCCAGCAGGGCCGAGCGCGTGGGTATCAATGAGCAGTTCTTC
TRBV6-2/TRBV6-3	TRBJ2-7	many	NA	CASRDGARVGYEQYF	TGTGCCAGCAGAGACGGGGCCAGGGTTGGCTACGAGCAGTACTTC
TRBV28	TRBJ2-3	many	TRBD2	CASRGLAGASHTQYF	TGTGCCAGCAGAGGACTAGCGGGAGCGTCCCATACGCAGTATTTT
TRBV20-1	TRBJ1-3	few	TRBD1	CSVQGASSGNTIYF	TGCAGTGTTCAGGGGGCCAGCTCTGGAAACACCATATATTTT
TRBV10-2	TRBJ1-1	NA	NA	CASSEVQWVMAFF	TGCGCCAGCAGTGAGGTTCAATGGGTTATGGCTTTCTTT
TRBV2	TRBJ2-7	many	NA	CASTLPSRAYEQYF	TGTGCCAGCACTCTGCCTAGCCGGGCCTACGAGCAGTACTTC
TRBV7-3	TRBJ2-1	many	NA	CASSLRAGPQEQFF	TGTGCCAGCAGCTTACGGGCAGGCCCGCAGGAGCAGTTCTTC
TRBV7-2	TRBJ1-1	many	NA	CASLTEPWSTEAFF	TGTGCCAGCCTGACAGAGCCTTGGAGCACTGAAGCTTTCTTT
TRBV9	TRBJ2-7	NA	TRBD2	CASSGPGPGGGEQYF	TGTGCCAGCAGCGGCCCGGGCCCGGGAGGGGGCGAGCAGTACTTC
TRBV12-3/TRBV12-4	TRBJ2-2	many	NA	CASSLFGGLVTGELFF	TGTGCCAGCAGTTTATTCGGGGGGCTAGTCACCGGGGAGCTGTTTTTT
TRBV4-1	TRBJ2-1	few	TRBD2	CASSQARTSGRGYEQFF	TGCGCCAGCAGCCAAGCTCGGACTAGCGGGAGAGGCTATGAGCAGTTCTTC
TRBV10-3	TRBJ2-7	few	TRBD2	CASGTSGRAYNEQYF	TGTGCCAGCGGGACTAGCGGGAGGGCCTACAACGAGCAGTACTTC
TRBV7-9	TRBJ1-3	few	TRBD1	CASSLWTGPSGNTIYF	TGTGCCAGCAGCTTATGGACAGGTCCCTCTGGAAACACCATATATTTT
TRBV29-1	TRBJ2-5	NA	NA	CSVEKGGETQYF	TGCAGCGTTGAGAAAGGGGGAGAGACCCAGTACTTC
TRBV29-1	TRBJ1-2	NA	NA	CSVSGRANYGYTF	TGCAGCGTAAGTGGCAGAGCTAACTATGGCTACACCTTC
TRBV28	TRBJ2-3	many	TRBD2	CASRLSGSDTDTQYF	TGTGCCAGCAGGTTGAGCGGGAGTGACACAGATACGCAGTATTTT
TRBV15	TRBJ1-1	many	NA	CATSREGGYTEAFF	TGTGCCACCAGCAGAGAAGGGGGGTACACTGAAGCTTTCTTT
TRBV27	TRBJ1-1	many	TRBD1	CASRRQTGVMNTEAFF	TGTGCCAGCAGGCGACAGACAGGGGTCATGAACACTGAAGCTTTCTTT
TRBV27	TRBJ1-4	few	NA	CASSSQGNNEKLFF	TGTGCCAGCAGTTCACAGGGTAATAATGAAAAACTGTTTTTT
TRBV27	TRBJ2-7	few	NA	CASRRGNSDEQYF	TGTGCCAGCAGGAGGGGAAATAGCGACGAGCAGTACTTC
TRBV2	TRBJ2-4	NA	TRBD1	CASRDRIAKNIQYF	TGTGCCAGCCGGGACAGGATAGCCAAAAACATTCAGTACTTC
TRBV7-3	TRBJ2-2	few	NA	CASSPVGGQTGELFF	TGTGCCAGCAGCCCTGTTGGGGGGCAAACCGGGGAGCTGTTTTTT
TRBV19	TRBJ1-2	few	NA	CASSLDGRGRGYTF	TGTGCCAGTAGTTTAGATGGAAGAGGACGGGGCTACACCTTC
TRBV19	TRBJ2-1	few	NA	CASSIGMGSDEQFF	TGTGCCAGTAGTATAGGAATGGGGTCGGATGAGCAGTTCTTC
TRBV7-8	TRBJ2-2	NA	TRBD1	CASSLWDRVATGELFF	TGTGCCAGCAGCTTATGGGACAGGGTTGCCACCGGGGAGCTGTTTTTT
TRBV7-9	TRBJ2-7	many	NA	CASTPQEDEQYF	TGTGCCAGCACTCCACAGGAGGACGAGCAGTACTTC
TRBV7-2	TRBJ2-5	NA	NA	CASSLDTGAKTQYF	TGTGCCAGCAGCTTAGATACGGGGGCGAAGACCCAGTACTTC
TRBV6-5	TRBJ2-5	NA	NA	CASTSGGTALETQYF	TGTGCCAGCACTTCGGGCGGGACGGCGCTTGAGACCCAGTACTTC
TRBV19	TRBJ2-7	few	NA	CASSIRDTSYEQYF	TGTGCCAGTAGTATCAGGGACACGTCCTACGAGCAGTACTTC
TRBV5-1	TRBJ1-2	NA	TRBD1	CASSLKGGGYTF	TGCGCCAGCAGCTTGAAAGGGGGCGGCTACACCTTC
TRBV6-2/TRBV6-3	TRBJ1-1	few	NA	CASSYSRRNTEAFF	TGTGCCAGCAGTTACTCGAGAAGGAACACTGAAGCTTTCTTT
TRBV11-2	TRBJ1-1	many	NA	CASSFSAGNTEAFF	TGTGCCAGCAGCTTTTCTGCGGGAAACACTGAAGCTTTCTTT
TRBV5-1	TRBJ2-2	many	NA	CASSYTAANTGELFF	TGCGCCAGCAGCTATACAGCCGCGAACACCGGGGAGCTGTTTTTT
TRBV12-3/TRBV12-4	TRBJ2-7	many	TRBD2	CASSLGRALGEQYF	TGTGCCAGCAGTTTGGGGAGGGCCCTCGGCGAGCAGTACTTC
TRBV11-2	TRBJ2-5	many	TRBD2	CASSSGSGGAETQYF	TGTGCCAGCAGCTCCGGTAGCGGGGGGGCGGAGACCCAGTACTTC